Shown below are 25 T cell receptor beta chains from a single sample sequenced in a study of blood T cell repertoires in COVID-19. TCRdb's copy holds only in-frame clones and misses some; the assay was immunoSEQ multiplex PCR. The data show some 100,000 clones, approximately 82% seen once. The source material was peripheral blood. The receptors stem from a woman aged 80 or older with active or convalescent COVID-19.

The chain links TRBV9 to TRBJ1-5; the D gene is possibly TRBD1 (5 bases). Germline CDR1 reads SGDLS; CDR2 reads YYNGEE. The V end was cut by 0 bases, the J end by 7 bases, with 11 bases between. The CDR3 is 14 amino acids. CDR3 nucleotides: TGTGCCAGCAGCGTAGGCAGGGCGGACCAGCCCCAGCATTTT. Translated: CASSVGRADQPQHF.

DNA for the CDR3: TGTGCCATCAGTACTAGTGCCTACGAGCAGTACTTC. Encoded protein: CAISTSAYEQYF. V is TRBV10-3 and J is TRBJ2-7, with D tentatively TRBD2 (5 bases). Germline V gives CDR1 ENHRY, CDR2 SYGVKD. Trimming shortened V by 5 bases and J by 2 bases, and 7 bases separated the two germline ends. This CDR3 spans 12 amino acids.

The chain carries TRBV12-5 and TRBJ2-7, with 8 nucleotides matching TRBD2. The CDR3 runs to 17 residues. CDR1 and CDR2 (germline): LGHNT, FRNRAP. Unmatched junction bases numbered 16, after V lost 9 bases and J lost 0 bases. The CDR3 spells CASPLALSSGCSYEQYF. The CDR3 DNA reads TGTGCTAGCCCACTTGCCCTCTCTAGCGGGTGCTCCTACGAGCAGTACTTC.

This clone was recorded once. V usage is TRBV10-3 and J usage is TRBJ2-7; D not resolved. Deletions cut 0 bases from V and 3 bases from J, with 9 bases between. In germline, CDR1 is ENHRY, CDR2 SYGVKD. This CDR3 comprises 14 residues. DNA of the CDR3: TGTGCCATCAGTGAGTCGGTTGTCAGCTACGAGCAGTACTTC. It codes for CAISESVVSYEQYF.

The genes are TRBV7-3 and TRBJ2-5, with 7 bases matching TRBD2. Germline lookup yields CDR1 SGHTA and CDR2 FQGTGA. The J segment lost 4 bases and the V segment lost 5 bases, leaving 4 bases of the junction unmatched. The length of the CDR3 is 13 residues. The CDR3 DNA is TGTGCCAGCAGCACCGGGAGGCGAGAGACCCAGTACTTC. Translating gives CASSTGRRETQYF.

This clone was found once. The chain employs TRBV5-4 and TRBJ1-1; 7 bases align to TRBD1. CDR3 size: 16 residues. V dropped 1 base and J dropped 1; count of bases not matched to a gene: 7. From germline, CDR1 is SGHNT and CDR2 YYREEE (reference sequence). The CDR3 DNA sequence: TGTGCCAGCAGCTTGCTAGGGGGCCTGAGGAACACTGAAGCTTTCTTT. Translation gives CASSLLGGLRNTEAFF.

This clone was counted between two and nine times. The rearrangement links TRBV7-2 to TRBJ1-5; D remains ambiguous. Trimming left V 1 base short and J 1 base short, with 14 bases between. The CDR3 length is 17 residues. Germline CDR1 SGHTA, CDR2 FQGNSA. The CDR3 is CASSLVAGGGSNQPQHF. The CDR3 DNA sequence: TGTGCCAGCAGCTTAGTGGCGGGCGGCGGCAGCAATCAGCCCCAGCATTTT.

This clone has only one observation. The chain has TRBV7-2 and TRBJ2-7; TRBD2 agrees at 13 bases. With 5 bases clipped from V and 2 bases from J, the junction kept 3 bases outside the gene matches. Germline V gene sequence: CDR1 SGHTA, CDR2 FQGNSA. CDR3 length equals 15 residues. The chain's CDR3 is CASSRTSGSTYEQYF. Here the CDR3 DNA reads TGTGCCAGCAGCCGGACTAGCGGGAGTACCTACGAGCAGTACTTC.

This chain joins TRBV5-1 and TRBJ1-1, with 7 nucleotides matching TRBD1. Germline values: CDR1 SGHRS, CDR2 YFSETQ. The CDR3 is 15 amino acids. V lost 3 bases to trimming and J lost 2 bases; unmatched junction nucleotides: 7. The CDR3 spells CASSYQGGRNTEAFF. The CDR3 DNA follows: TGCGCCAGCAGCTATCAGGGGGGTCGAAACACTGAAGCTTTCTTT.

The chain recombines TRBV6-1 with TRBJ2-3; D may be TRBD2 (5 bases). The CDR3 consists of 15 residues. V lost 1 base and J 2 bases, leaving 10 bases between the germline ends. Per the germline V gene, CDR1 is MNHNS and CDR2 is SASEGT. The DNA for the CDR3 is TGTGCCAGCAGTGAAGATGGAGGACTCACAGATACGCAGTATTTT. Its translation: CASSEDGGLTDTQYF.

The DNA for the CDR3 is TGCGCCAGCAGCCCTCTATGGGCGAACACTGAAGCTTTCTTT. Amino acid sequence: CASSPLWANTEAFF. The genes are TRBV5-1 and TRBJ1-1; the D is unclear. With 4 bases removed from V and 1 base from J, the gap between germline ends came to 11 bases. The CDR3 consists of 14 residues. Germline V lookup: CDR1 SGHRS, CDR2 YFSETQ.

The chain has TRBV5-4 and TRBJ2-2, with D perhaps matching TRBD2 (5 bases). V lost 6 bases and J 7 bases, leaving 16 bases between the germline ends. The CDR3 runs to 14 residues. CDR1 and CDR2 (germline): SGHNT, YYREEE (reference sequence). Written as DNA, the CDR3 is TGTGCCAGCACCAATCGAGGGCGCGGCGGGGAGCTGTTTTTT. Protein sequence: CASTNRGRGGELFF.

The chain joins TRBV15 to TRBJ2-7, with 9 bases identical to TRBD2. This CDR3 spans 17 amino acids. CDR1 and CDR2 from the germline V gene are LNHNV and YYDKDF (reference sequence). V shed 0 bases and J 6 bases; nucleotides not matched to a gene: 12. The CDR3, as DNA: TGTGCCACCAGCAGAGATCGTGGTAGCGGGAGTCTCCGCGAGCAGTACTTC. It is translated as CATSRDRGSGSLREQYF.

The rearrangement links TRBV2 to TRBJ1-5; D is ambiguous. This CDR3 is built from 17 residues. The germline gives CDR1 SNHLY, CDR2 FYNNEI. Trimming pared 4 bases from V and 3 bases from J, leaving 19 bases between. CDR3 DNA: TGTGCCAGCAGTGTAGTCTCCCCAAAGGAGTACAATCAGCCCCAGCATTTT. This gives the protein CASSVVSPKEYNQPQHF.

The chain couples TRBV6-5 to TRBJ2-2; 10 nucleotides match TRBD2. Germline values: CDR1 MNHEY, CDR2 SVGAGI. The CDR3 loop spans 14 amino acids. V lost 10 bases, J lost 9 bases, and 11 bases stayed unmatched. The CDR3 DNA is TGTGCCACCCTACCGGCTAGCGGGAGTCGGGAGCTGTTTTTT. This sequence encodes CATLPASGSRELFF.

This sequence joins TRBV18 and TRBJ2-7; TRBD2 matches at 8 bases. The ends lost 3 bases at V and 0 bases at J; junction bases unmatched: 7. The CDR3 runs 16 residues. CDR1 and CDR2 from the germline V gene are KGHSH and LQKENI. The CDR3, as DNA: TGTGCCAGCTCACCCTCGCCCGGGACTAGCTCCTACGAGCAGTACTTC. Translating gives CASSPSPGTSSYEQYF.

The chain couples TRBV28 to TRBJ1-2; TRBD1 aligns across 9 bases. This CDR3 has 16 amino acids. Germline V gives CDR1 MDHEN, CDR2 SYDVKM. The junction had 13 bases not matched to a gene; V was cut back by 5 bases and J by 6 bases. The CDR3 sequence: CASSILQGAVGNGYTF. DNA of the CDR3: TGTGCCAGCAGTATCTTACAGGGGGCGGTCGGAAATGGCTACACCTTC.

The chain joins TRBV28 to TRBJ1-2, with TRBD1 as a possible D gene (6 bases). CDR3 length: 15 residues. V shed 5 bases and J shed 4 bases, with 17 bases lying between them. Germline assignment: CDR1 MDHEN and CDR2 SYDVKM. The chain's CDR3 is CASSATGLKTYGYTF. CDR3 nucleotides: TGTGCCAGCAGTGCGACAGGCCTGAAGACCTATGGCTACACCTTC.

Only a few counts were recorded for this clone. This chain uses TRBV4-2 with TRBJ2-2; D remains ambiguous. The CDR3 is 15 amino acids. In germline, CDR1 is LGHNA, CDR2 YNFKEQ. V lost 0 bases and J 6 bases, leaving 11 bases between the germline ends. The DNA of the CDR3 is TGTGCCAGCAGCCAAGATGATCGAAGAGCCGGGGAGCTGTTTTTT. It translates to CASSQDDRRAGELFF.

The gene calls are TRBV2 and TRBJ2-7; the match to TRBD1 covers 7 bases. The germline CDR1 and CDR2 sequences are SNHLY and FYNNEI. CDR3 length: 13 residues. Unmatched junction bases numbered 6, after V lost 3 bases and J lost 7 bases. The DNA for the CDR3 is TGTGCCAGCAGTGAGGGGACAGTCGTGGAGCAGTACTTC. Its protein product is CASSEGTVVEQYF.

J is TRBJ2-2 and V is TRBV2; possible D gene TRBD2, 7 bases. The CDR3 covers 16 residues. CDR1 is SNHLY and CDR2 is FYNNEI in the germline V gene. Trimming removed 2 bases from V and 0 bases from J, with 10 bases in between. The CDR3 protein is CASSEWGGANTGELFF. CDR3 nucleotides: TGTGCCAGCAGTGAATGGGGGGGCGCGAACACCGGGGAGCTGTTTTTT.

This chain connects TRBV7-9 to TRBJ1-4; 8 bases map to TRBD1. With 5 bases clipped from V and 0 bases from J, the junction kept 2 bases outside the gene matches. The germline gives CDR1 SEHNR, CDR2 FQNEAQ (reference sequence). The CDR3 sequence is 15 residues long. For the CDR3, the DNA is TGTGCCAGCAGCGAACAGGGGGCAACTAATGAAAAACTGTTTTTT. As protein: CASSEQGATNEKLFF.

This rearrangement joins TRBV6-6 to TRBJ2-5, with 8 bases aligning to TRBD1. Looked up from germline, CDR1 is MNHNY and CDR2 is SVGAGI (reference sequence). V shed 5 bases and J 4 bases; nucleotides not matched to a gene: 9. The CDR3 loop spans 15 amino acids. The CDR3 coding sequence is TGTGCCAGCAGTACCGGGGGCAGGGGGCGAGAGACCCAGTACTTC. It translates to CASSTGGRGRETQYF.

This chain joins TRBV5-1 and TRBJ2-1; TRBD2 is a possible D gene (6 bases). The CDR3 is made up of 15 amino acids. V lost 3 bases to trimming and J lost 0 bases, with 10 bases between them. Germline CDR1 SGHRS, CDR2 YFSETQ. This CDR3 reads CASSSSGRSYNEQFF. The CDR3 nucleotides are TGCGCCAGCAGCTCAAGCGGGCGCTCCTACAATGAGCAGTTCTTC.

In this sample, this clone turned up once. This chain links TRBV2 with TRBJ1-5; D is unclear. CDR3 size: 11 residues. Germline V gene lookup returns CDR1 SNHLY and CDR2 FYNNEI. The ends were cut back, 4 bases at V and 11 bases at J, with 9 bases in the middle. The CDR3 region is CASSVSVSQHF. The CDR3 nucleotides are TGTGCCAGCAGTGTTAGCGTTTCCCAGCATTTT.